The present T cell receptor beta chain was sequenced within a study of cytomegalovirus exposure and HLA in healthy donors. Overall study findings and caveats: Researchers reported in a later analysis that common viral pathogens appeared linked to several top clusters.

V lost 5 bases to trimming and J lost 3 bases, with 17 bases between them. The CDR3 length is 15 residues. CDR1 and CDR2 (germline): SGHNT, YYREEE (reference sequence). With respect to this clone: No antigen is known for it.

13 Jbeta primers and 60 Vbeta primers were used for the PCR. Original processing notes: Later work found 65 million to 100 million unique TCR beta chains, with about 10 million shared. The assay was immunoSEQ multiplex PCR, and TCRdb's table has in-frame clones only and misses some. Clone size and V and J calls were adopted from that table, with D and trimming inferred from the DNA. Found here are approximately 170,000 clones; the top ten clones hold 0.79%. The chain uses TRBV5-4 and TRBJ1-1; a possible D gene is TRBD1 (6 bases). Sequencing input: PBMCs. The receptor was derived from a woman younger than 35 in good health and CMV-seropositive. DNA for the CDR3: TGTGCCAGCAGAGGGGGATACTTGGAAGACACTGAAGCTTTCTTT. Translated: CASRGGYLEDTEAFF.